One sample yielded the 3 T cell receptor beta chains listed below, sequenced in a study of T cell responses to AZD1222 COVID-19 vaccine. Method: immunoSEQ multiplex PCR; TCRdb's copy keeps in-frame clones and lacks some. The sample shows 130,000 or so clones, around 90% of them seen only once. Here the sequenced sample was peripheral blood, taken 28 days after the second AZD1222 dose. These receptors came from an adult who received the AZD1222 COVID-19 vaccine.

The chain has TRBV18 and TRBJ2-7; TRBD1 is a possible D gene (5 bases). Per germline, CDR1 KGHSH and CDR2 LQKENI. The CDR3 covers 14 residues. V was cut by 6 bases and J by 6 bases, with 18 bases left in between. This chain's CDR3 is CASSANIRESEQYF. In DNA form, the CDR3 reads TGTGCCAGCTCCGCCAATATCAGGGAAAGCGAGCAGTACTTC.

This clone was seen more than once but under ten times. CDR3 coding DNA: TGTGCTAGTGGTTTGGTCGGGGGTGGCTACACCTTC. Residues: CASGLVGGGYTF. The V and J genes are TRBV12-5 and TRBJ1-2; TRBD1 might be the D (5 bases). V was shortened by 0 bases and J by 7 bases, with 6 bases between the two germline ends. CDR1 and CDR2 (germline): LGHNT, FRNRAP. This CDR3 spans 12 amino acids.

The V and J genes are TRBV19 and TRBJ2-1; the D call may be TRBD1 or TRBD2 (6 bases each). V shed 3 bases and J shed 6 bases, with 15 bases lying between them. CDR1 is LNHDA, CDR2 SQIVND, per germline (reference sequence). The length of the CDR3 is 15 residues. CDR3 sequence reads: CASSIGGPGVNEQFF. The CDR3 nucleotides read TGTGCCAGTAGTATTGGGGGCCCGGGGGTCAATGAGCAGTTCTTC. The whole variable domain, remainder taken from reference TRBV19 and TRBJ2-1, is DGGITQSPKYLFRKEGQNVTLSCEQNLNHDAMYWYRQDPGQGLRLIYYSQIVNDFQKGDIAEGYSVSREKKESFPLTVTSAQKNPTAFYLCASSIGGPGVNEQFFGPGTRLTVL.